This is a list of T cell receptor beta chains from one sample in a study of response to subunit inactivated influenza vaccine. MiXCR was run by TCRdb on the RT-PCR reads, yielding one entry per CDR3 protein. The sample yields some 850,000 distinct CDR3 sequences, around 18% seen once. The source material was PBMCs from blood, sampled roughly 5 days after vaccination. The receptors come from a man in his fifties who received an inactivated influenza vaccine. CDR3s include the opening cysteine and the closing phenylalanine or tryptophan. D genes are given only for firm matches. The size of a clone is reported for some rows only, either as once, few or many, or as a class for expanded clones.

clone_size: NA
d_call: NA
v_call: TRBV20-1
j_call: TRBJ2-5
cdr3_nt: TGCAGTGCTAGGGGAGGGGGGGTAGAGACCCAGTACTTC
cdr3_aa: CSARGGGVETQYF

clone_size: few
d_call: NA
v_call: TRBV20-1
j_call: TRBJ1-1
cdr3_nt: TGCAGTGCTAGGGACAGCATATATACTGAAGCTTTCTTT
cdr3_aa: CSARDSIYTEAFF

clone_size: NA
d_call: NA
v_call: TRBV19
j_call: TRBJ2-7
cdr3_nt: TGTGCCAGCCCCGTAGACAGGACCGCTACTACGAGGGAGTACTTC
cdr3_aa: CASPVDRTATTREYF

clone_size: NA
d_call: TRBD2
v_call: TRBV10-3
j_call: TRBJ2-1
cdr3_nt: TGTGCCATCAGTGTCTCTTGGGAGGGGTATAATGAGCAGTTCTTC
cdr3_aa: CAISVSWEGYNEQFF

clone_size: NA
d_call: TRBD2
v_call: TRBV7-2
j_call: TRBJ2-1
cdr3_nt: TGTGCCAGCAGCTTAGGTTCGATGGGGAGGGTCAATGAGCAGTTCTTC
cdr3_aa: CASSLGSMGRVNEQFF

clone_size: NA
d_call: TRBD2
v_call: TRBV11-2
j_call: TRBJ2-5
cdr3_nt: TGTGCCAGCAGCCGTTCCCTCAGCGGGAGCGGAGAGACCCAGTACTTC
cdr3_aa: CASSRSLSGSGETQYF

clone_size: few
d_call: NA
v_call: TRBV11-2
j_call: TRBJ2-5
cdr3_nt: TGTGCCAGCAACGACAGGGGACTACAAGAGACCCAGTACTTC
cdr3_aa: CASNDRGLQETQYF

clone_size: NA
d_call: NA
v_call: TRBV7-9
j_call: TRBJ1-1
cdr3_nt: TGTGCCAGCAGCAATAGGGAAGGGGACACTGAAGCTTTCTTT
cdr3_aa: CASSNREGDTEAFF

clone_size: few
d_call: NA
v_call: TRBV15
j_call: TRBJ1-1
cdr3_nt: TGTGCCACCAGTTGGGACCGCCACACTGAAGCTTTCTTT
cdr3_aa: CATSWDRHTEAFF

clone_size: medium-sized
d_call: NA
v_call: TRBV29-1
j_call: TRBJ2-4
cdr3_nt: TGCAGCGTTTCAGGGGGGATAGAGCCGAAAAACATTCAGTACTTC
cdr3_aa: CSVSGGIEPKNIQYF

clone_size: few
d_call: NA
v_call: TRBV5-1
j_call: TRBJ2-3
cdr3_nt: TGCGCCAGCAGCTTGGCCGGGCGGGATACGCAGTATTTT
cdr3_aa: CASSLAGRDTQYF

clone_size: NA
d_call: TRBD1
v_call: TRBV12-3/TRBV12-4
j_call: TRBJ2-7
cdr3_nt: TGTGCCAGCAGCGCTCCGGGACAGGGTGCCTACGAGCAGTACTTC
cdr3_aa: CASSAPGQGAYEQYF

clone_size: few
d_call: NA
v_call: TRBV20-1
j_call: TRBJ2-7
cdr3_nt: TGCAGTGCTAGAGCTCGGGGCTTTTCCTACGAGCAGTACTTC
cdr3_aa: CSARARGFSYEQYF

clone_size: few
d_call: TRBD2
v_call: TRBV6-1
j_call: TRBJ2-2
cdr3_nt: TGTGCCAGCAGTATAGGGACTAGCCAAGGGAGCACCGGGGAGCTGTTTTTT
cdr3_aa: CASSIGTSQGSTGELFF

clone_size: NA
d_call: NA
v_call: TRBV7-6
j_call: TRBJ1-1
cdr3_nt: TGTGCCAGCAGCTTAGCGCGGGGCGCTGAAGCTTTCTTT
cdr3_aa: CASSLARGAEAFF

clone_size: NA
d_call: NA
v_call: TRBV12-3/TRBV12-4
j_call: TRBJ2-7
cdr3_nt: TGTGCCAGCAGTATATCTACGGGACTCCTCGAGCAGTACTTC
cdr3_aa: CASSISTGLLEQYF

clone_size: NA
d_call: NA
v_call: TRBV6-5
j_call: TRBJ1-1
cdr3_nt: TGTGCCAGCAGTTACGATCTAGGGGCCGTCGACACTGAAGCTTTCTTT
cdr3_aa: CASSYDLGAVDTEAFF

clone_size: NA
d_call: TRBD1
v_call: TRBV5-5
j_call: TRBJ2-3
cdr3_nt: TGTGCCAGCAGCCCGACAGGGCTTCCAGATACGCAGTATTTT
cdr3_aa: CASSPTGLPDTQYF

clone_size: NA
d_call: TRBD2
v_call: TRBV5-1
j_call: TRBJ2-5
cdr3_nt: TGCGCCAGCAGCTTTAGCGGGAGATTGGAACAGACCCAGTACTTC
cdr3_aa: CASSFSGRLEQTQYF

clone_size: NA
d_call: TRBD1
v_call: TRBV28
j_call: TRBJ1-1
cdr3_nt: TGTGCCAGCAGTGCCTTGACAGGGGAGTTGGCTGAAGCTTTCTTT
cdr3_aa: CASSALTGELAEAFF